The 21 T cell receptor beta chains below come from one sample, sequenced in a study of blood T cell repertoires in COVID-19. Clones were read by immunoSEQ multiplex PCR, and TCRdb kept only the in-frame ones, dropping some. The sample lists some 120,000 clones, 80% to 90% occurring once. The sequenced material came from peripheral blood. All receptors come from an older woman with acute or convalescent COVID-19.

This chain links TRBV6-5 with TRBJ2-7; 11 bases agree with TRBD2. The J segment lost 2 bases and the V segment lost 5 bases, leaving 5 bases of the junction unmatched. Germline V gene lookup returns CDR1 MNHEY and CDR2 SVGAGI. The CDR3 contains 15 residues. As DNA, the CDR3 is TGTGCCAGCAGTCCCGGGACTAGCGGCACCTACGAGCAGTACTTC. It yields the protein CASSPGTSGTYEQYF.

This clone was seen once. The V gene is TRBV6-5, the J gene TRBJ2-3; 9 nucleotides line up with TRBD2. In germline, CDR1 is MNHEY, CDR2 SVGAGI. The CDR3 is 14 amino acids. Trimming took 6 bases from V and 2 from J; bases not matched to a gene: 3. DNA for the CDR3: TGTGCCAGCAGACTAGCGGGTAACACAGATACGCAGTATTTT. Translated: CASRLAGNTDTQYF.

V usage is TRBV7-2 and J usage is TRBJ1-5, with D uncertain. The CDR3 contains 15 residues. With 7 bases removed from V and 4 bases from J, the gap between germline ends came to 17 bases. Germline V lookup: CDR1 SGHTA, CDR2 FQGNSA. DNA of the CDR3: TGTGCCAGCACCTATCTAGGCGGGGTTAATCAGCCCCAGCATTTT. Translation gives CASTYLGGVNQPQHF.

The chain combines TRBV6-5 with TRBJ1-1; no clear D. CDR1 is MNHEY, CDR2 SVGAGI, per germline. V lost 2 bases and J 5 bases, leaving 3 bases between the germline ends. This CDR3 spans 11 amino acids. The DNA for the CDR3 is TGTGCCAGCAGTTACCAAACTGAAGCTTTCTTT. Encoded protein: CASSYQTEAFF.

This chain joins TRBV5-1 and TRBJ1-1; a weak D match, TRBD1 (6 bases). Trimming took off 0 bases at V and 7 bases at J, with 13 bases between the two ends. Germline values: CDR1 SGHRS, CDR2 YFSETQ. This CDR3 has 14 amino acids. Here the CDR3 reads CASSLAVDRGEAFF. CDR3 coding DNA: TGCGCCAGCAGCTTGGCTGTGGACAGAGGTGAAGCTTTCTTT.

This chain links TRBV6-1 with TRBJ1-5; tentative D call: TRBD1 (6 bases). The CDR3 length is 16 residues. Germline values: CDR1 MNHNS, CDR2 SASEGT. V lost 2 bases to trimming and J lost 7 bases, with 18 bases between them. As DNA, the CDR3 is TGTGCCAGCAGTGAACCTACAGGGACGAGGCGGCAGCCCCAGCATTTT. It is translated as CASSEPTGTRRQPQHF.

V gene TRBV27 combines with J gene TRBJ1-2; the D is unclear. V lost 6 bases and J lost 6, with 14 bases in between. This CDR3 has 13 amino acids. Germline CDR1 MNHEY, CDR2 SMNVEV (reference sequence). The DNA of the CDR3 is TGTGCCAGCAGCCGCGGGGAGGGCGATGGCTACACCTTC. Encoded protein: CASSRGEGDGYTF.

The chain employs TRBV27 and TRBJ2-7; 10 bases are a match to TRBD1. The CDR3 sequence is 16 residues long. Per the germline V gene, CDR1 is MNHEY and CDR2 is SMNVEV (reference sequence). V gave up 5 bases and J gave up 5 bases; unmatched junction bases: 12. The CDR3 is CASSPRRQGAPHEQYV. CDR3 nucleotide sequence: TGTGCCAGCAGTCCTCGACGACAGGGGGCCCCCCACGAGCAGTACGTC.

The chain is built from TRBV7-2 and TRBJ2-2, with D possibly TRBD2 on 6 matching bases. The CDR3 totals 16 residues. CDR1 and CDR2 from the germline V gene are SGHTA and FQGNSA. V lost 1 base and J 9 bases, leaving 18 bases between the germline ends. CDR3 in DNA: TGTGCCAGCAGCTTAGGGTACATGATGGAGGGGAGGGAGCTGTTTTTT. Protein sequence: CASSLGYMMEGRELFF.

This clone has only one observation. This chain connects TRBV24-1 to TRBJ1-2; TRBD1 matches 8 bases. V gave up 5 bases and J gave up 5 bases; unmatched junction bases: 3. Germline V CDR1 and CDR2: KGHDR, SFDVKD. The CDR3 has 13 residues. The CDR3 sequence is CATSAQGAYGYTF. The CDR3 region has the DNA TGTGCCACCAGTGCCCAGGGGGCTTATGGCTACACCTTC.

V gene TRBV20-1 combines with J gene TRBJ2-6, with a tentative D call TRBD1 (6 bases). This CDR3 is built from 19 residues. Germline lookup yields CDR1 DFQATT and CDR2 SNEGSKA (reference sequence). The V and J ends lost 3 bases and 4 bases respectively, with 25 bases between them. The CDR3 region is CSASSGQTTRARGANVLTF. CDR3 coding DNA: TGCAGTGCTAGTTCCGGACAGACCACTCGGGCTCGGGGGGCCAACGTCCTGACTTTC.

This clone was found once. The chain is built from TRBV28 and TRBJ2-7, with 8 bases aligning to TRBD2. CDR3 length: 13 amino acids. Trimming at V came to 7 bases and at J to 2 bases, leaving 4 bases not matched to a gene. CDR1 and CDR2 (germline): MDHEN, SYDVKM. In DNA, the CDR3 is TGTGCCAGCACGGGAGGGGGGACCTACGAGCAGTACTTC. This codes for CASTGGGTYEQYF.

The CDR3 bases are TGTGCCAGCAGCCAGCTAGCGGGAGGGCGAGAGACCCAGTACTTC. Translation gives CASSQLAGGRETQYF. The chain joins TRBV3-1 (or the pseudogene TRBV3-2) to TRBJ2-5; TRBD2 aligns across 12 bases. The CDR3 spans 15 residues. Trimming took 3 bases from V and 4 from J; bases not matched to a gene: 3. Germline lookup yields CDR1 LGHDT and CDR2 YNNKEL (reference sequence).

The chain links TRBV10-2 to TRBJ1-2, with D unclear. Germline assignment: CDR1 WSHSY and CDR2 SAAADI. Trimming pared 0 bases from V and 3 bases from J, leaving 8 bases between. The CDR3 runs 14 residues. The CDR3 loop is CASSESAEHYGYTF. In DNA form, the CDR3 reads TGCGCCAGCAGTGAGTCGGCGGAGCACTATGGCTACACCTTC.

The rearrangement links TRBV29-1 to TRBJ1-2, with D unresolved. The germline CDR1 and CDR2 sequences are SQVTM and ANQGSEA. V was trimmed by 4 bases and J by 4 bases, leaving 16 bases between them. CDR3 length equals 14 residues. CDR3 region: CSVVRGNPLYGYTF. CDR3 nucleotide sequence: TGCAGCGTTGTTAGAGGGAACCCCCTCTATGGCTACACCTTC.

This chain links TRBV3-1 (or the pseudogene TRBV3-2) with TRBJ1-4; 9 bases map to TRBD1. Germline CDR1 and CDR2: LGHDT and YNNKEL (reference sequence). With 4 bases clipped from V and 8 bases from J, the junction kept 11 bases outside the gene matches. This CDR3 is built from 16 residues. CDR3 nucleotide sequence: TGTGCCAGCAGCCGAGATAGGACAGGGGTTCGCGAAAAACTGTTTTTT. Its protein is CASSRDRTGVREKLFF.

The chain uses TRBV12-3 or TRBV12-4 and TRBJ1-2; 8 bases match TRBD1. V shed 7 bases, J shed 3 bases, and the junction held 4 bases outside the gene matches. The CDR3 loop spans 13 amino acids. The CDR3 is CASTRQGYYGYTF. The CDR3 DNA is TGTGCCAGCACGAGACAGGGGTACTATGGCTACACCTTC.

The chain combines TRBV2 with TRBJ1-5; 7 bases line up with TRBD1. The J segment lost 4 bases and the V segment lost 7 bases, leaving 10 bases of the junction unmatched. Germline V gene data show CDR1 as SNHLY and CDR2 as FYNNEI. The CDR3 has 15 residues. This chain's CDR3 is CASTGDRAKNQPQHF. The CDR3 region has the DNA TGTGCCAGCACTGGTGACAGGGCTAAGAATCAGCCCCAGCATTTT.

The V and J genes are TRBV15 and TRBJ1-4, with a tentative D call TRBD1 (6 bases). Germline V gene sequence: CDR1 LNHNV, CDR2 YYDKDF (reference sequence). The length of the CDR3 is 13 residues. V dropped 5 bases and J dropped 3 bases, with 7 bases sitting between them. DNA of the CDR3: TGTGCCACCAGCCAGGGGCCTAATGAAAAACTGTTTTTT. As protein: CATSQGPNEKLFF.

The gene calls are TRBV14 and TRBJ1-2; the D gene is possibly TRBD1 (5 bases). Germline V gene data show CDR1 as SGHDN and CDR2 as FVKESK. The CDR3 is made up of 13 amino acids. The V gene lost 4 bases and the J gene lost 5 bases, with 11 bases spanning the gap. CDR3 sequence reads: CASSPRAGYGYTF. The CDR3 DNA sequence: TGTGCCAGCAGCCCCCGGGCAGGGTATGGCTACACCTTC.

V is TRBV30 and J is TRBJ1-6; a possible D gene is TRBD1 (5 bases). Germline CDR1 is GTSNPN and CDR2 is SVGIG (reference sequence). V dropped 3 bases and J dropped 6 bases, with 15 bases sitting between them. The CDR3 loop spans 15 amino acids. CDR3 loop: CAWRAPGTSNSPLHF. In DNA form, the CDR3 reads TGTGCCTGGAGGGCCCCCGGGACTTCTAATTCACCCCTCCACTTT.